This T cell receptor beta chain is drawn from a study of cytomegalovirus exposure and HLA in healthy donors. Study-level findings and limits: In an earlier analysis, most TCR beta V segments were productive about 87% or about 30% of the time. Using a false discovery rate of 0.05, a later analysis showed that 16,000 or so TCR beta sequences were associated with HLA alleles. The presence/absence work took it that sequencing depth was about the same across donors.

The PCR contained 60 Vbeta and 13 Jbeta primers. TCRdb's table, derived via immunoSEQ multiplex PCR, lists solely in-frame clones and lacks some. The sample shows around 150,000 clones, less than 85% of them seen only once. With 5 bases clipped from V and 5 bases from J, the junction kept 8 bases outside the gene matches. CDR3 length: 14 residues. Germline V gene data show CDR1 as MNHEY and CDR2 as SMNVEV (reference sequence). This clone occurred a few times. What it binds is not known. What was sequenced was PBMCs. This chain links TRBV27 with TRBJ2-7, with 8 nucleotides matching TRBD2. This clonotype was obtained from a man in his fifties or sixties in good health and CMV-seropositive. CDR3 coding DNA: TGTGCCAGCAGTCCCACTAGCGGTGTAAACGAGCAGTACTTC. Its translation is CASSPTSGVNEQYF.